The 27 T cell receptor beta chains in this list originate from one sample, sequenced in a study of CD8 T cells in ankylosing spondylitis. The study, taken as a whole, reports: In ankylosing spondylitis blood, a motif of roughly eight highly homologous TCR beta variants appeared characteristic.

These receptors lack a known antigen. TCRdb redid the calling of the 5' RACE reads with MiXCR, one entry per CDR3 protein. The sample comprises about 210,000 distinct CDR3 sequences, approximately 7.3% of which are singletons, and over 12% rests with the top ten. Material for sequencing was blood, either unsorted or a sorted T cell fraction (not recorded which). The source is a male donor with ankylosing spondylitis.

The rearrangement joins TRBV19 to TRBJ2-1, with 10 bases aligning to TRBD2. The trim removed 5 bases at V and 6 bases at J, leaving 10 bases unmatched. This CDR3 comprises 16 residues. Germline lookup yields CDR1 LNHDA and CDR2 SQIVND (reference sequence). The CDR3 is CASSDLAGDGANEQFF. The CDR3 bases are TGTGCCAGTAGTGACCTAGCGGGAGACGGGGCCAATGAGCAGTTCTTC.

This clonotype was detected ten times or more. The genes are TRBV4-3 and TRBJ2-7, with 8 bases aligning to TRBD2. Germline values: CDR1 LGHNA, CDR2 YSLEER. The CDR3 has 15 residues. V trimming: 1 base; J trimming: 4 bases; junction bases outside the gene matches: 6. The CDR3 reads CASSQGREGRYEQYF. CDR3 nucleotide sequence: TGCGCCAGCAGCCAAGGACGGGAGGGCCGTTACGAGCAGTACTTC.

This clonotype has ten or more counts. The chain employs TRBV9 and TRBJ2-7; no definite D call. Trimming stripped 3 bases from V and 4 bases from J, with 5 bases between. Germline assignment: CDR1 SGDLS and CDR2 YYNGEE. The CDR3 covers 11 residues. CDR3 in amino acids: CASSAGYEQYF. In nucleotides, the CDR3 is TGTGCCAGCAGCGCCGGATACGAGCAGTACTTC.

The chain employs TRBV4-3 and TRBJ2-7; tentative D call: TRBD2 (6 bases). Trimming left V 0 bases short and J 8 bases short, with 17 bases between. This CDR3 is built from 15 residues. The germline gives CDR1 LGHNA, CDR2 YSLEER. CDR3 amino acids: CASSQDTGVLSQQYF. DNA for the CDR3: TGCGCCAGCAGCCAAGATACGGGGGTACTGAGCCAGCAGTACTTC.

This clonotype was picked up many times. The rearrangement joins TRBV7-6 to TRBJ1-5; a possible D gene is TRBD1 (5 bases). Germline CDR1 and CDR2: SGHVS and FNYEAQ. CDR3 length: 14 amino acids. With 6 bases removed from V and 4 bases from J, the gap between germline ends came to 13 bases. CDR3 sequence reads: CASREGTGNQPQHF. The CDR3 DNA is TGTGCCAGCAGGGAAGGGACGGGGAATCAGCCCCAGCATTTT.

Many counts were recorded for this clonotype. The chain has TRBV20-1 and TRBJ2-1, with 8 bases that match TRBD1. The J segment lost 9 bases and the V segment lost 5 bases, leaving 15 bases of the junction unmatched. In germline, CDR1 is DFQATT, CDR2 SNEGSKA (reference sequence). The CDR3 spans 15 residues. The CDR3 bases are TGCAGTGCTCCAAAGGGGGACAGGCTGTATCGTGAGCAGTTCTTC. This translates into CSAPKGDRLYREQFF.

This clonotype was picked up many times. CDR3 region: CASSYAGGFTEAFF. Written as DNA, the CDR3 is TGTGCCAGCAGTTATGCAGGGGGATTCACTGAAGCTTTCTTT. The rearrangement links TRBV27 to TRBJ1-1; 7 nucleotides agree with TRBD1. Germline V lookup: CDR1 MNHEY, CDR2 SMNVEV (reference sequence). V was pared by 4 bases and J by 4 bases, with 6 bases of the junction left unmatched. The CDR3 loop spans 14 amino acids.

This clonotype is large by share. V and J are TRBV27 and TRBJ1-4; D remains unclear. The CDR3 is made up of 14 amino acids. The germline V gene encodes CDR1 MNHEY and CDR2 SMNVEV (reference sequence). The V gene lost 3 bases and the J gene lost 5 bases, with 10 bases spanning the gap. The CDR3: CASSFAPRNEKLFF. The DNA for the CDR3 is TGTGCCAGCAGTTTCGCGCCCCGCAATGAAAAACTGTTTTTT.

In its sample, this clonotype was seen many times. The chain links TRBV4-3 to TRBJ2-1; perhaps TRBD1 as D (5 bases). Trimming took off 0 bases at V and 8 bases at J, with 11 bases between the two ends. This CDR3 is 14 amino acids long. CDR1 LGHNA and CDR2 YSLEER come from the germline V gene. The CDR3 here is CASSQEKARDEQFF. For the CDR3, the DNA is TGCGCCAGCAGCCAAGAGAAAGCCAGGGATGAGCAGTTCTTC.

This clonotype was detected ten times or more. The chain carries TRBV29-1 and TRBJ2-6, with TRBD1 matching 9 bases. The CDR3 extends over 16 amino acids. Germline CDR1 SQVTM, CDR2 ANQGSEA. After removal of 3 bases from V and 0 bases from J, the junction contained 3 bases not matched to a gene. CDR3 nucleotide sequence: TGCAGCGTTGAGGGACAGGGACCCTCTGGGGCCAACGTCCTGACTTTC. This sequence encodes CSVEGQGPSGANVLTF.

This clonotype has a count of ten or more. The V gene is TRBV19, the J gene TRBJ2-7, with a tentative D call TRBD2 (5 bases). Trimming took off 4 bases at V and 1 base at J, with 8 bases between the two ends. Germline V CDR1 and CDR2: LNHDA, SQIVND (reference sequence). The CDR3 totals 13 residues. In DNA, the CDR3 is TGTGCCAGTAGTACAGAGGGATCCTACGAGCAGTACTTC. Its protein product is CASSTEGSYEQYF.

This clonotype was seen ten or more times. The chain couples TRBV7-2 to TRBJ2-7, with D possibly being TRBD1 or TRBD2 (6 bases each). CDR1 is SGHTA, CDR2 FQGNSA, per germline. V shed 5 bases and J shed 2 bases, with 19 bases lying between them. CDR3 size: 16 residues. The CDR3 nucleotides are TGTGCCAGCAGCCCTAGGGGGACTCCAGGGACCTACGAGCAGTACTTC. Encoded protein: CASSPRGTPGTYEQYF.

The sample holds one count of this clonotype. The gene calls are TRBV15 and TRBJ1-5; D is unresolved. The germline V and J ends were trimmed by 5 bases and 2 bases, with 13 bases remaining between them. Germline CDR1 is LNHNV and CDR2 is YYDKDF (reference sequence). The CDR3 runs 15 residues. For the CDR3, the DNA is TGTGCCACCAGCGTAGAGGTCATTGGCAATCAGCCCCAGCATTTT. Protein product: CATSVEVIGNQPQHF. Drawing the rest from reference TRBV15 and TRBJ1-5, the complete variable domain is DAMVIQNPRYQVTQFGKPVTLSCSQTLNHNVMYWYQQKSSQAPKLLFHYYDKDFNNEADTPDNFQSRRPNTSFCFLDIRSPGLGDTAMYLCATSVEVIGNQPQHFGDGTRLSIL.

The table lists this clonotype with many counts. The DNA for the CDR3 is TGTGCCAGCAGGCCCCAGGGGTTAGGCTACACCTTC. Translated: CASRPQGLGYTF. V usage is TRBV6-5 and J usage is TRBJ1-2; D is perhaps TRBD1 (6 bases). Germline CDR1 reads MNHEY; CDR2 reads SVGAGI. This CDR3 has 12 amino acids. The V and J ends lost 6 bases and 8 bases respectively, with 13 bases between them.

This clonotype was recorded at least ten times. The chain has TRBV4-3 and TRBJ1-1; D call uncertain. Looked up from germline, CDR1 is LGHNA and CDR2 is YSLEER. Trimming cost V 3 bases and J 1 base, with 9 bases left between them. The CDR3 covers 14 residues. This chain's CDR3 is CASSHQEGNTEAFF. In DNA, the CDR3 is TGCGCCAGCAGCCATCAAGAGGGGAACACTGAAGCTTTCTTT.

This clonotype was counted at least ten times. This sequence joins TRBV5-1 and TRBJ2-1, with TRBD2 identical over 9 bases. Germline CDR1 reads SGHRS; CDR2 reads YFSETQ. After removal of 2 bases from V and 0 bases from J, the junction contained 3 bases not matched to a gene. The CDR3 totals 16 residues. Here the CDR3 reads CASSFQLAGSYNEQFF. CDR3 coding DNA: TGCGCCAGCAGCTTCCAACTAGCGGGCTCCTACAATGAGCAGTTCTTC.

This clonotype was picked up many times. The chain carries TRBV4-3 and TRBJ2-1; D is unresolved. The length of the CDR3 is 17 residues. Trimming took 0 bases from V and 3 from J, leaving 15 bases between them. Germline V gene lookup returns CDR1 LGHNA and CDR2 YSLEER. The CDR3 protein is CASSQDLRQEFYNEQFF. CDR3 nucleotides: TGCGCCAGCAGCCAAGATCTTCGCCAGGAATTCTACAATGAGCAGTTCTTC.

In its sample, this clonotype was seen many times. This chain joins TRBV28 and TRBJ2-1; D might be TRBD1 or TRBD2, each matching 5 bases. There are 13 residues in the CDR3. CDR1 is MDHEN, CDR2 SYDVKM, per germline. V was trimmed by 5 bases and J by 7 bases, leaving 12 bases between them. In DNA form, the CDR3 reads TGTGCCAGCAGTCCTTGGGACGGTAATGAGCAGTTCTTC. Translating it yields CASSPWDGNEQFF.

This clonotype was seen only a few times. This chain uses TRBV2 with TRBJ2-7; the D gene is possibly TRBD1 (6 bases). The CDR3 length is 15 residues. Germline V gene sequence: CDR1 SNHLY, CDR2 FYNNEI. V lost 0 bases, J lost 5 bases, and 14 bases lay in between. CDR3 in DNA: TGTGCCAGCAGTGAAGCCCAGGGGTGGGGCGACGAGCAGTACTTC. Translated: CASSEAQGWGDEQYF.

This clonotype was counted at least ten times. The chain is built from TRBV18 and TRBJ2-1; D could derive from TRBD1 or TRBD2 (6 bases each). This CDR3 has 17 residues. V was pared by 3 bases and J by 6 bases, with 21 bases between. Germline V gives CDR1 KGHSH, CDR2 LQKENI. CDR3 region: CASSPPGQSGDPNEQFF. CDR3 in DNA: TGTGCCAGCTCACCGCCCGGACAGTCGGGGGATCCCAATGAGCAGTTCTTC. Variable domain in full (rest from reference TRBV18 and TRBJ2-1): NAGVMQNPRHLVRRRGQEARLRCSPMKGHSHVYWYRQLPEEGLKFMVYLQKENIIDESGMPKERFSAEFPKEGPSILRIQQVVRGDSAAYFCASSPPGQSGDPNEQFFGPGTRLTVL.

This clonotype came up many times. This chain joins TRBV10-1 and TRBJ2-5, with a possible D match to TRBD1 (6 bases). Trimming pared 5 bases from V and 1 base from J, leaving 20 bases between. The germline V gene has CDR1 WNHNN and CDR2 SYGVQD (reference sequence). The CDR3 has 17 residues. The CDR3 is CASSPPTTGQFQETQYF. CDR3 nucleotides: TGCGCCAGCAGTCCCCCCACGACAGGACAATTCCAAGAGACCCAGTACTTC.

This clonotype was seen ten or more times. The chain carries TRBV7-9 and TRBJ2-7; D is unclear. With 4 bases removed from V and 4 bases from J, the gap between germline ends came to 11 bases. CDR1 and CDR2 from the germline V gene are SEHNR and FQNEAQ (reference sequence). This CDR3 region has 13 residues. This CDR3 is CASSSTPLYEQYF. Written as DNA, the CDR3 is TGTGCCAGCAGCTCGACTCCCCTGTACGAGCAGTACTTC.

The gene calls are TRBV12-3 or TRBV12-4 and TRBJ2-7; 8 bases match TRBD1. The V and J ends lost 2 bases and 3 bases, in that order; junction bases with no gene match: 6. The CDR3 totals 15 residues. The chain's CDR3 is CASSLQGAPLYEQYF. In DNA, the CDR3 is TGTGCCAGCAGTTTACAGGGGGCTCCCCTCTACGAGCAGTACTTC.

This clonotype was counted at least ten times. The V gene is TRBV2, the J gene TRBJ2-1, with 10 bases lining up with TRBD2. With V trimmed by 4 bases and J by 2 bases, 8 bases remained unmatched. Germline assignment: CDR1 SNHLY and CDR2 FYNNEI. CDR3 length equals 17 residues. CDR3 sequence: CASSGTSGGGPYNEQFF. Here the CDR3 DNA reads TGTGCCAGCAGTGGGACCAGCGGGGGGGGCCCCTACAATGAGCAGTTCTTC.

This clonotype was counted ten times or more. This chain uses TRBV11-2 with TRBJ1-3; D remains ambiguous. The CDR3 contains 17 residues. CDR1 SGHAT and CDR2 FQNNGV come from the germline V gene. The V and J ends lost 3 bases and 2 bases respectively, with 17 bases between them. The CDR3 protein is CASSFIGGVGTGNTIYF. The CDR3 DNA follows: TGTGCCAGCAGCTTTATTGGCGGGGTAGGGACTGGAAACACCATATATTTT.

In this sample, this clonotype turned up a few times. The J gene is TRBJ2-6, the V gene TRBV20-1; D is undetermined. The V and J ends lost 6 bases and 0 bases respectively, with 6 bases between them. Germline-derived CDR1 and CDR2 are DFQATT and SNEGSKA (reference sequence). The CDR3 runs to 13 residues. The CDR3 region is CSARSSGANVLTF. The CDR3 bases are TGCAGTGCCCGGAGCTCTGGGGCCAACGTCCTGACTTTC.

This clonotype was picked up many times. The CDR3 loop is CASSFLQGALYEQYF. DNA of the CDR3: TGTGCCAGCAGTTTCCTACAGGGGGCATTATACGAGCAGTACTTC. The chain recombines TRBV27 with TRBJ2-7, with 9 bases matching TRBD1. Trimming removed 3 bases from V and 4 bases from J; junction bases left unmatched: 7. The germline gives CDR1 MNHEY, CDR2 SMNVEV (reference sequence). The CDR3 runs 15 residues.